This record concerns one T cell receptor beta chain sequence. Its antigen remains unidentified. The sample originates from a study of PD-1 blockade in classical Hodgkin lymphoma. Study outcomes and limitations: Some patients began nivolumab under 1 year after ASCT. These patients were excluded from later analyses. Unlike CD8+ TCR diversity, which did not rise significantly by C4D1, CD4+ TCR diversity did.

Measured with immunoSEQ multiplex PCR; TCRdb has only the in-frame clones, and not every one. The table records approximately 3,800 clones, about nine tenths of them present only once. After autologous stem cell transplantation all patients relapsed, and prior brentuximab vedotin exposure differed between cohorts. CD4+ T cells were purified from thawed PBMCs by magnetic negative selection. The CDR3 length is 11 residues. Germline loops: CDR1 DFQATT, CDR2 SNEGSKA (reference sequence). V lost 6 bases and J 3 bases, leaving 8 bases between the germline ends. This TCR came from a human donor with classical Hodgkin lymphoma. The source was CD4+ T cells from blood, collected at baseline. The chain joins TRBV20-1 to TRBJ1-2; D not resolved. Written as DNA, the CDR3 is TGCAGTGCGGAGGGAGACTATGGCTACACCTTC. It encodes CSAEGDYGYTF.